This record looks at one T cell receptor (beta chain) sequence and its context. Its antigen remains unidentified. The sample belongs to a study of B cell selection in AIRE deficiency. Trimming cost V 5 bases and J 4 bases; bases outside gene matches: 9. The germline V gene encodes CDR1 SGHVS and CDR2 FQNEAQ. The CDR3 contains 16 residues. Study-wide results and limits: Shared Treg sequences had shorter CDR3s, biased toward rearrangements with few non-templated insertions.

Original processing methods: Pooled Tregs gave some 6x10^4 patient and some 100,000 donor TCRbeta sequences. Repertoires were generated with immunoSEQ multiplex PCR, while TCRdb's copy carries only in-frame clones and drops some. V, J and clone size are taken as reported in that table, and D and trimming were inferred from the DNA itself. The sample gives about 26,000 clones, roughly 90% of which show up once; approximately 1.1% is in the top ten. The regulatory T cell sort gate was CD4+CD25hiCD127low/negative. Sequencing was done on a sample of CD4+CD25+ Tregs sorted from PBMCs. V gene TRBV7-8 combines with J gene TRBJ1-1; 11 bases are a match to TRBD1. This TCR was sampled from a human donor in good health. The CDR3 DNA is TGTGCCAGCAGCGCGAGATCCGGGACAGGGGGCACTGAAGCTTTCTTT. Its protein product is CASSARSGTGGTEAFF.